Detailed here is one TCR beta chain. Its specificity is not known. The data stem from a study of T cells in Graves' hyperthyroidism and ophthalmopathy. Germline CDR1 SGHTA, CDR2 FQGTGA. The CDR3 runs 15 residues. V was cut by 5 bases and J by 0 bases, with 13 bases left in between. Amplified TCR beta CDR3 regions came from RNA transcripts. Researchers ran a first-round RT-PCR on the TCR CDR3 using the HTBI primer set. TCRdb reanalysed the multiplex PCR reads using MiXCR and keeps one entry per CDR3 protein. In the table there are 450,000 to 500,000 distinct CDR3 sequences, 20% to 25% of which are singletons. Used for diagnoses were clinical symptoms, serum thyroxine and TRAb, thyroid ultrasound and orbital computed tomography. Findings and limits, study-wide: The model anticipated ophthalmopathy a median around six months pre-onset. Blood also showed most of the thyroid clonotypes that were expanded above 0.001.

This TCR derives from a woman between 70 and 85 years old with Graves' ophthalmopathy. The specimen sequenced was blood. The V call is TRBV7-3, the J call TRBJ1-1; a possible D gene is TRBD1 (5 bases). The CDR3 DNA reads TGTGCCAGCAGCACGGGGCCCGGGGTGAACACTGAAGCTTTCTTT. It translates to CASSTGPGVNTEAFF.